What follows are 9 T cell receptor beta chains derived from one specimen sequenced in a study of identical twins. TCRdb reprocessed the 5' RACE reads via MiXCR and lists one record per CDR3 protein. The sample has about 490,000 distinct CDR3 sequences; about 16% are singletons. In addition, the sample was reused for a study of yellow fever vaccine responses in identical twins.

Source material: CD4+ T cells sorted from blood. The receptor set was obtained from a woman between 18 and 29 years old in good health.

This clonotype occurred a few times. The genes are TRBV7-6 and TRBJ2-5, with 10 positions matching TRBD2. After removal of 3 bases from V and 2 bases from J, the junction contained 6 bases not matched to a gene. The CDR3 loop spans 16 amino acids. Germline CDR1 and CDR2: SGHVS and FNYEAQ. The CDR3 loop reads CASSFSQLAGQETQYF. DNA of the CDR3: TGTGCCAGCAGCTTCAGCCAACTAGCGGGACAAGAGACCCAGTACTTC.

This clonotype was seen a handful of times. This rearrangement joins TRBV12-3 or TRBV12-4 to TRBJ2-4; 8 positions agree with TRBD1. After removal of 1 base from V and 16 bases from J, the junction contained 3 bases not matched to a gene. The CDR3 extends over 11 amino acids. CDR3 sequence: CASSLGDRPYF. CDR3 nucleotide sequence: TGTGCCAGCAGTTTAGGGGACAGGCCTTACTTC.

This clonotype was picked up a small number of times. CDR3 amino acids: CASSLETGGAGNEQFF. The DNA for the CDR3 is TGCGCCAGCAGCTTGGAGACAGGGGGCGCCGGCAATGAGCAGTTCTTC. This chain links TRBV5-1 with TRBJ2-1; 10 nucleotides align to TRBD1. There are 16 residues in the CDR3. Unmatched junction bases numbered 6, after V lost 0 bases and J lost 6 bases. Germline CDR1 is SGHRS and CDR2 is YFSETQ.

The chain recombines TRBV7-2 with TRBJ2-5, with D possibly being TRBD2 (6 bases). Between the trimmed V and J ends, which lost 0 bases and 5 bases, there was a span of 13 bases. The germline V gene encodes CDR1 SGHTA and CDR2 FQGNSA. The CDR3 runs 15 residues. The CDR3 sequence: CASSLAWQAGETQYF. CDR3 sequence (DNA): TGTGCCAGCAGCTTAGCATGGCAGGCGGGGGAGACCCAGTACTTC.

This chain joins TRBV7-2 and TRBJ1-4; D is uncertain. The CDR3 contains 13 residues. The V gene lost 4 bases and the J gene lost 5 bases, with 8 bases spanning the gap. Germline V gene lookup returns CDR1 SGHTA and CDR2 FQGNSA. The CDR3 DNA reads as TGTGCCAGCAGCTCGGACCTAAATGAAAAACTGTTTTTT. It is translated as CASSSDLNEKLFF.

This clonotype has just a few counts. CDR3 in DNA: TGTGCCAGCAGCAGTCCCCCCGGGAACCGCGACTATGGCTACACCTTC. Encoded protein: CASSSPPGNRDYGYTF. The chain uses TRBV7-9 and TRBJ1-2; D remains unclear. CDR1 is SEHNR, CDR2 FQNEAQ, per germline (reference sequence). The CDR3 extends over 16 amino acids. Trimming removed 5 bases at V and 3 bases at J, with 19 bases between.

The rearrangement joins TRBV7-9 to TRBJ2-3; unclear D gene. Germline V lookup: CDR1 SEHNR, CDR2 FQNEAQ (reference sequence). This CDR3 is 14 amino acids long. Trimming removed 1 base from V and 4 bases from J, with 9 bases in between. DNA of the CDR3: TGTGCCAGCAGCTTAGGTGGCGAACCAGATACGCAGTATTTT. It codes for CASSLGGEPDTQYF.

This clonotype was observed at least ten times. The V and J genes are TRBV24-1 and TRBJ2-3; 10 nucleotides align to TRBD1. The CDR3 sequence is 17 residues long. Germline V gene lookup returns CDR1 KGHDR and CDR2 SFDVKD. Trimming took 4 bases from V and 5 from J; bases not matched to a gene: 11. The CDR3 DNA reads TGTGCCACCAGTGACAGTCCGGGACAGGGGATGAAAGATACGCAGTATTTT. It yields the protein CATSDSPGQGMKDTQYF.

The V and J genes are TRBV2 and TRBJ2-1; D is ambiguous. CDR3 length: 15 residues. Germline lookup yields CDR1 SNHLY and CDR2 FYNNEI. V was clipped by 3 bases and J by 7 bases, with 16 bases between them. The CDR3 DNA follows: TGTGCCAGCAGTGATCGCCTTATAGGTAGGAATGAGCAGTTCTTC. It specifies CASSDRLIGRNEQFF.